This T cell receptor beta chain was identified during a study of beta chain features in type 1 diabetes. Every bit of the isolated RNA underwent reverse transcription, so sequencing read expressed TCRB transcripts. Sequencing used immunoSEQ multiplex PCR; TCRdb keeps in-frame clones, though not all of them. The sample holds about 99,000 clones; 25% to 35% are singletons and the top ten take 0.5% to 0.6%. Findings and caveats of the study: Whether HLA type affects TCRB rearrangement stayed undetermined in the present work. Significant though moderate, a shortening of TCRB CDR3s appeared in all four CD4+ subsets of Type 1 diabetes patients.

Worth noting for this clone: Antigen specificity is unknown.

The CDR3 extends over 17 amino acids. V lost 5 bases and J lost 0; bases outside the gene matches: 10. CDR1 and CDR2 (germline): SGHTA, FQGNSA. Over 95% purity was reached by all sorted populations. This clonotype was obtained from a woman aged 18-29 years with type 1 diabetes. Source material: central memory CD4+ T cells from blood. V gene TRBV7-2 combines with J gene TRBJ1-3; 7 bases agree with TRBD1. CDR3 loop: CASSTNRGPSSGNTIYF. CDR3 coding DNA: TGTGCCAGCAGCACCAACAGGGGCCCCAGCTCTGGAAACACCATATATTTT.